Listed below are T cell receptor beta chains from one sample, sequenced in a study of regulatory T cells in long-lasting Graves disease. TCRdb recomputed calls from the multiplex PCR reads with MiXCR, one row per CDR3 protein. The table includes approximately 230,000 distinct CDR3 sequences, around 19% detected once. Sequences were derived from peripheral blood mononuclear cells (PBMCs), sampled at new diagnosis, from a patient treated with antithyroid drugs. The receptors derive from a female donor with Graves disease. Both conserved end residues are part of each CDR3. Fields, in order: clone size, V gene, D gene, J gene, CDR3 protein, CDR3 DNA. D genes are given only for firm matches. Clone size, where shown, is once, few, many, or a class for clones that have expanded.

many,TRBV5-1,-,TRBJ2-3,CASSLARLDTQYF,TGCGCCAGCAGCTTGGCGCGGCTAGATACGCAGTATTTT
many,TRBV6-1,-,TRBJ1-5,CASRKQVHQPQHF,TGTGCCAGCAGAAAACAGGTCCATCAGCCCCAGCATTTT
many,TRBV7-6,-,TRBJ1-6,CASSLDRAGNSPLHF,TGTGCCAGCAGCTTAGATCGGGCTGGTAATTCACCCCTCCACTTT
-,TRBV6-4,-,TRBJ2-1,CASSDQGNEQFF,TGTGCCAGCAGTGATCAGGGTAATGAGCAGTTCTTC
many,TRBV24-1,-,TRBJ2-5,CATSDLDGQLETQYF,TGTGCCACCAGTGATTTGGATGGTCAGTTAGAGACCCAGTACTTC
-,TRBV2,-,TRBJ1-2,CASTGSRGGYTF,TGTGCCAGCACGGGTAGCAGGGGAGGCTACACCTTC
few,TRBV7-2,TRBD1,TRBJ2-2,CASSKGGRDAGELFF,TGTGCCAGCAGTAAAGGGGGCCGGGACGCCGGGGAGCTGTTTTTT
many,TRBV30,-,TRBJ2-7,CAWRRDSLGEQYF,TGTGCCTGGCGCCGGGACTCCCTGGGAGAGCAGTACTTC
many,TRBV19,TRBD2,TRBJ2-1,CASSDLAGGSYNEQFF,TGTGCCAGTAGTGATCTAGCGGGAGGATCCTACAATGAGCAGTTCTTC
once,TRBV7-9,-,TRBJ2-2,CASSARLGSGELFF,TGTGCCAGCAGCGCGCGCCTAGGGAGCGGGGAGCTGTTTTTT
many,TRBV12-3/TRBV12-4,-,TRBJ1-2,CASTRTATADGYTF,TGTGCCAGCACCCGGACAGCAACCGCGGATGGCTACACCTTC
many,TRBV7-7,TRBD1,TRBJ2-7,CASSLGQGFDEQYF,TGTGCTAGCAGCCTCGGACAGGGGTTTGACGAGCAGTACTTC